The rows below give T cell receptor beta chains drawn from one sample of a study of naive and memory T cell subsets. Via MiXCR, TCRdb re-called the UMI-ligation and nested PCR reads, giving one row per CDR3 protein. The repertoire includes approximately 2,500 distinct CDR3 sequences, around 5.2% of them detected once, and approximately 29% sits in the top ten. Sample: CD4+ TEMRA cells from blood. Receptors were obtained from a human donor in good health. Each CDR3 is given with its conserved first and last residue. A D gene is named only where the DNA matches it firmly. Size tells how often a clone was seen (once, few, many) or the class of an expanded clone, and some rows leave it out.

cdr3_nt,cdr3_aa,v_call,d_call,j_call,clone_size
TGTGCCTGGTCCGGGACGGCGGGAAACACCATATATTTT,CAWSGTAGNTIYF,TRBV30,-,TRBJ1-3,-
TGTGCCAGCAACAAACCGGGACAGGGCTTGGAGACCCAGTACTTC,CASNKPGQGLETQYF,TRBV28,TRBD1,TRBJ2-5,many
TGCGCCAGCAGCCAAGCGGACAGGGAGTGGGGTGAAAAACTGTTTTTT,CASSQADREWGEKLFF,TRBV4-1,TRBD1,TRBJ1-4,few
TGTGCCTGGAGGGGACAGGAGCAAGAGACCCAGTACTTC,CAWRGQEQETQYF,TRBV30,TRBD1,TRBJ2-5,large
TGTGCCAGCAGTTACATTTCAGTCCAGAGCTCCTACAATGAGCAGTTCTTC,CASSYISVQSSYNEQFF,TRBV6-5,-,TRBJ2-1,many
TGTGCCAGCAGTGAATTAGGCGGAGCCTCTGGAAACACCATATATTTT,CASSELGGASGNTIYF,TRBV25-1,-,TRBJ1-3,few
TGTGCCAGCAGTTCGGTAACAGATACGCAGTATTTT,CASSSVTDTQYF,TRBV28,-,TRBJ2-3,many
TGCAGCGTTGATACCCCAGGGATCGGGTACAATGAGCAGTTCTTC,CSVDTPGIGYNEQFF,TRBV29-1,-,TRBJ2-1,medium-sized
TGTGCCAGCAGTACAGCGGGAGTTACGACCGAGCAGTACTTC,CASSTAGVTTEQYF,TRBV28,TRBD2,TRBJ2-7,medium-sized
TGTGCCAGCAGTGAAGGAACAGGGACCCTAGCCAAAAACATTCAGTACTTC,CASSEGTGTLAKNIQYF,TRBV25-1,-,TRBJ2-4,-
TGCAGTGCTAGTGGGTCCACTGGCGCTGGAACCTACGAGCAGTACTTC,CSASGSTGAGTYEQYF,TRBV20-1,-,TRBJ2-7,many
TGTGCCAGCTCCCCGGACAGGGGTAATGAAAAACTGTTTTTT,CASSPDRGNEKLFF,TRBV18,TRBD1,TRBJ1-4,-
TGTGCCAGCTCGCCTCTAGCGGGGAGCACAGATACGCAGTATTTT,CASSPLAGSTDTQYF,TRBV18,TRBD2,TRBJ2-3,many
TGTGCCACCAGTGATGGGGGAGGTAACACCGGGGAGCTGTTTTTT,CATSDGGGNTGELFF,TRBV24-1,-,TRBJ2-2,-
TGTGCCACCTTGGTACTCTCCATGAACACTGAAGCTTTCTTT,CATLVLSMNTEAFF,TRBV6-6,-,TRBJ1-1,many
TGTGCCAGCAGCTTAGTCGGCAGGGATATAACCTACGAGCAGTACTTC,CASSLVGRDITYEQYF,TRBV7-9,-,TRBJ2-7,medium-sized
TGCAGTGCCACGACTAGCGGCTCCTACGAGCAGTACTTC,CSATTSGSYEQYF,TRBV20-1,TRBD2,TRBJ2-7,medium-sized
TGTGCCAGCAGTGGCTACAGGGACAGGACTGAAGCTTTCTTT,CASSGYRDRTEAFF,TRBV25-1,TRBD1,TRBJ1-1,many
TGTGCCAGCAGTGAGCGGGAGACCGGGGAGCTGTTTTTT,CASSERETGELFF,TRBV6-4,TRBD2,TRBJ2-2,medium-sized
TGTGCCAGCAGTGAATGGTCCAGGGGAGATGAGCAGTTCTTC,CASSEWSRGDEQFF,TRBV25-1,-,TRBJ2-1,medium-sized
TGCAGCGTTGGCAGGAACACAGATACGCAGTATTTT,CSVGRNTDTQYF,TRBV29-1,-,TRBJ2-3,medium-sized
TGTGCCAGCAGCCAAGATGAGGCGGTCCTTCCCCAGCAGTTCTTC,CASSQDEAVLPQQFF,TRBV3-1,-,TRBJ2-1,-
TGCAGCGTTTGGTCCAACGAGCAGTACTTC,CSVWSNEQYF,TRBV29-1,-,TRBJ2-7,medium-sized
TGCGCCAGCAGCTTGGATTGGGGAAGGGCCCTCCACTTT,CASSLDWGRALHF,TRBV5-1,-,TRBJ1-6,medium-sized
TGCAGTGCTAGAATGGAAGCGGGGGTCTACGAGCAGTACTTC,CSARMEAGVYEQYF,TRBV20-1,TRBD2,TRBJ2-7,medium-sized
TGTGCCAGCAGTTACACAGGGTCCCAGCATTTT,CASSYTGSQHF,TRBV2,-,TRBJ1-5,many
TGTGCCAGCTCTCTCTGGGGCGAAGATGAGCAGTTCTTC,CASSLWGEDEQFF,TRBV27,-,TRBJ2-1,large
TGTGCCAGCAGCTTAGAAGGGTACGAGCAGTACTTC,CASSLEGYEQYF,TRBV5-5,-,TRBJ2-7,many
TGCGCCAGCAGCTGGGGACAGCCACAAGAGACCCAGTACTTC,CASSWGQPQETQYF,TRBV5-1,TRBD1,TRBJ2-5,medium-sized
TGTGCCAGCAGTTTACGCGGACTAGCGGGATCCGAGCAGTACTTC,CASSLRGLAGSEQYF,TRBV27,TRBD2,TRBJ2-7,once
TGCAGTGCTAGCGGGGACAGGGGCTATAATTCACCCCTCCACTTT,CSASGDRGYNSPLHF,TRBV20-1,TRBD1,TRBJ1-6,many
TGTGCCACCAGCACAGGACTAGCGGGAGACACAGATACGCAGTATTTT,CATSTGLAGDTDTQYF,TRBV15,TRBD2,TRBJ2-3,many